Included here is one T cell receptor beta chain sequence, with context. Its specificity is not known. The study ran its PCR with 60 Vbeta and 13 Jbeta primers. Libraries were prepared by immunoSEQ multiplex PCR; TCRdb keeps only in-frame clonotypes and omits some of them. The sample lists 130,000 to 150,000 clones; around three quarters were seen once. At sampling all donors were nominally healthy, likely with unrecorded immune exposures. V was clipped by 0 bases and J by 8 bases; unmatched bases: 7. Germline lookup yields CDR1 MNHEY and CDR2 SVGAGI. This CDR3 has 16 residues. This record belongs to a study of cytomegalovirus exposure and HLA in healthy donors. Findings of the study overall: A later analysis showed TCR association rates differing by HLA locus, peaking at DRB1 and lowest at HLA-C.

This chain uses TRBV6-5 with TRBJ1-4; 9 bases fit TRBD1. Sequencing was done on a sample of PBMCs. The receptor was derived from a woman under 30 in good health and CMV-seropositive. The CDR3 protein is CASSYSGTGRKEKLFF. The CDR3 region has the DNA TGTGCCAGCAGTTACTCGGGGACAGGGAGGAAAGAAAAACTGTTTTTT.